This TCR beta chain was observed in a study of blood T cell repertoires in COVID-19. Profiled with immunoSEQ multiplex PCR; TCRdb holds only in-frame clones, not every one. The table has nearly 80,000 clones, approximately 90% seen once; the top ten hold 4% to 6%. The CDR3 has 16 amino acids. V shed 1 base and J 2 bases; nucleotides not matched to a gene: 5. Per germline, CDR1 SEHNR and CDR2 FQNEAQ (reference sequence). The source of this sequence is a woman older than 75 with active or convalescent COVID-19. V gene TRBV7-9 combines with J gene TRBJ2-3; 8 bases line up with TRBD2. What was sequenced was peripheral blood. This chain's CDR3 is CASSLVAGRLTDTQYF. CDR3 coding DNA: TGTGCCAGCAGCTTAGTAGCGGGACGGCTCACAGATACGCAGTATTTT.